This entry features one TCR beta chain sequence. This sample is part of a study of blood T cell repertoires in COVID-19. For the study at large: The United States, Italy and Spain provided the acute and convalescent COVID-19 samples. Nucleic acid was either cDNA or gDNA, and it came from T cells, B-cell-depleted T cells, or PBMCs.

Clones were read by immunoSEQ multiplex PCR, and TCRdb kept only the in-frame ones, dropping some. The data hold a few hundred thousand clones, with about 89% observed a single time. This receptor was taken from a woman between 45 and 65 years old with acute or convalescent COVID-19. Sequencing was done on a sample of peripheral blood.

The CDR3 bases are TGTGCCAGCAGTGAATTGCCGGGACAGGGGAGTGAGACCCAGTACTTC. It is translated as CASSELPGQGSETQYF. The chain combines TRBV6-1 with TRBJ2-5, with 10 bases lining up with TRBD1. The V gene end was trimmed by 2 bases and the J gene end by 5 bases; junction bases not matched to a gene: 8. The CDR3 has 16 residues. Germline CDR1 MNHNS, CDR2 SASEGT.